This T cell receptor (beta chain) was obtained from a study of monozygotic twins with cystic fibrosis. Overall study findings and caveats: Co-twins had the most similar V usage for 13 of 16 pairs, J for 8.

Using immunoSEQ multiplex PCR, the repertoire was profiled, and TCRdb retains in-frame clones only, with some absent. The data contain around 29,000 clones, about 85% of them singletons. As regards this clone: Its antigen is unidentified.

The CDR3 spans 17 residues. CDR1 is SGHRS and CDR2 is YFSETQ in the germline V gene. V trimming: 0 bases; J trimming: 0 bases; junction bases outside the gene matches: 5. This chain uses TRBV5-1 with TRBJ2-7; 11 bases match TRBD2. This TCR came from a girl under 10 years old with cystic fibrosis. Sequencing was done on a sample of blood. CDR3 sequence reads: CASSLEGSGRASYEQYF. The CDR3 region has the DNA TGCGCCAGCAGCTTGGAGGGTAGCGGGAGGGCCTCCTACGAGCAGTACTTC.